Included here is one T cell receptor (beta chain) sequence, with context. Its antigen is not known. These data belong to a study of shared clonotypes between healthy human individuals. The CDR3 has 14 amino acids. In germline, CDR1 is SGDLS, CDR2 YYNGEE. V lost 10 bases and J lost 6; bases outside the gene matches: 13. Points from the study as a whole: Unshared clonotypes carried lower generation probabilities than those common to all four donors.

This table comes from immunoSEQ multiplex PCR, and its TCRdb copy is limited to in-frame clones, with some not included. The data hold approximately 940,000 clones, with approximately 76% observed a single time. Healthy adults negative for HIV, lacking recent acute infections or vaccinations, served as donors. In the CD4+ fraction, cells were divided into CD45RA+ naive and CD45RA-negative memory subsets. The source material was memory CD4+ T cells sorted from blood. Subset in this sample: CD45RA-negative fraction. This clonotype was sampled from a man aged 18-30 years in good health. The V and J genes are TRBV9 and TRBJ2-3, with 8 bases identical to TRBD2. The CDR3 coding sequence is TGTGCCGCTGGGAACGGGGGGGCCCTGGATACGCAGTATTTT. It specifies CAAGNGGALDTQYF. The whole variable domain, filled in from reference TRBV9 and TRBJ2-3, reads DSGVTQTPKHLITATGQRVTLRCSPRSGDLSVYWYQQSLDQGLQFLIQYYNGEERAKGNILERFSAQQFPDLHSELNLSSLELGDSALYFCAAGNGGALDTQYFGPGTRLTVL.